Listed here is a single T cell receptor beta chain. Its antigen is as yet unknown. The data were taken from a study of radiotherapy plus CTLA-4 blockade in lung cancer. The overall study: An objective response was seen in 15% to 20% of patients, and disease control in 25% to 40%. Study findings and constraints: Early shifts in blood T cell clones, with interferon-beta, reportedly predicted response best. Radiotherapy was combined with ipilimumab, and tumor-derived TCR clones then expanded in blood.

Clones were sequenced by immunoSEQ multiplex PCR, and TCRdb holds only the in-frame ones, with some missing. There are some 78,000 clones in the sample; around 88% occur only once, and approximately 2.2% lies in the top ten. The germline V gene has CDR1 KGHSH and CDR2 LQKENI. Trimming cost V 2 bases and J 1 base; bases outside gene matches: 5. The CDR3 is made up of 16 amino acids. It was focal radiation plus CTLA-4 blockade with ipilimumab that patients with chemo-refractory metastatic non-small-cell lung cancer received. The source was peripheral blood, collected from a patient treated with radiotherapy plus ipilimumab. This clonotype was obtained from a human donor with non-small cell lung cancer who had a partial response to radiotherapy plus ipilimumab. V is TRBV18 and J is TRBJ1-1; 9 bases match TRBD1. The DNA of the CDR3 is TGTGCCAGCTCACCATGGACAGGGGAAACGAACACTGAAGCTTTCTTT. Its translation is CASSPWTGETNTEAFF.